The 2 T cell receptor beta chains listed next were all sequenced from one sample in a study of shared clonotypes between healthy human individuals. The naive CD8 population came from CD45RO-negative cells selected for CCR7, without terminally differentiated effector memory CD45RA+ cells. Repertoires were generated with immunoSEQ multiplex PCR, while TCRdb's copy carries only in-frame clones and drops some. This table holds more than 550,000 clones, 92% found once. Sequenced input: naive CD8+ T cells sorted from blood. These receptors were obtained from a man aged 25 to 40 in good health.

The rearrangement uses TRBV19 and TRBJ1-1; the D is unclear. Germline V gene sequence: CDR1 LNHDA, CDR2 SQIVND (reference sequence). The V end was cut by 0 bases, the J end by 3 bases, with 2 bases between. CDR3 length equals 12 residues. Written as DNA, the CDR3 is TGTGCCAGTAGTATAGACTACACTGAAGCTTTCTTT. Translated, it gives CASSIDYTEAFF.

The V call is TRBV27, the J call TRBJ2-1, with D possibly matching TRBD2 (6 bases). The germline gives CDR1 MNHEY, CDR2 SMNVEV (reference sequence). V gave up 0 bases and J gave up 0 bases, with 9 bases separating them. The CDR3 extends over 16 amino acids. CDR3 bases: TGTGCCAGCAGTTTATCTTCGACTAGCTCCTACAATGAGCAGTTCTTC. It is translated as CASSLSSTSSYNEQFF.